This T cell receptor beta chain originates from a study of T cells after yellow fever vaccination. General study findings and limits: Abundant clonotypes from the bulk population could contaminate FACS-sorted repertoires. Detected again after the booster were most primary-vaccination clones, at 96% CD4 and 80% to 90% CD8.

This clonotype has just a few counts. Researchers made TCR cDNA using 5'RACE template switching, and this step added a universal primer site and UMIs. TCRdb reanalysed the 5' RACE reads using MiXCR and keeps one entry per CDR3 protein. This sample has over 65,000 distinct CDR3 sequences, with about an eighth found just once. Sample: CD8+ T cells not binding an NS4B(214-222) dextramer, sorted from PBMCs, taken around 3 weeks after the first yellow fever vaccination. This receptor was identified in a man between 18 and 35 years old who received the YFV17D yellow fever vaccine.

In DNA form, the CDR3 reads TGTGCCAGCAGCTTACCGCGGTTCCTACGCAATGAGCAGTTCTTC. Translating it yields CASSLPRFLRNEQFF. The rearrangement uses TRBV11-2 and TRBJ2-1; D gene uncertain. This CDR3 contains 15 residues. With 2 bases removed from V and 6 bases from J, the gap between germline ends came to 14 bases. Germline V gene lookup returns CDR1 SGHAT and CDR2 FQNNGV.